The present T cell receptor (beta chain) was sequenced within a study of CD8 T cells in Susac syndrome. Broader study findings: The study acknowledged a relatively small number of individuals in its TCR sequencing and HLA analysis.

TCR beta was sequenced from blood CD8+ and CD4+ T cells. With random hexamers, reverse transcription was performed on about 0.45 to 1 ug of RNA. The authors amplified TCR beta CDR3 across 54 Vbeta and 13 Jbeta using immunoSEQ multiplex PCR. Using its own MiXCR run on the immunoSEQ multiplex PCR reads, TCRdb lists one record per CDR3 protein. The table lists fewer than 80,000 distinct CDR3 sequences, 95% of them singletons. The germline V gene encodes CDR1 SNHLY and CDR2 FYNNEI. The CDR3 runs to 13 residues. V lost 2 bases and J lost 1, with 5 bases in between. Of note for this clonotype: Its matching antigen is unknown.

The sequencing sample was made of CD8+ T cells from PBMCs. This chain connects TRBV2 to TRBJ1-1; no clear D gene. This clonotype was sampled from a human donor in good health. This CDR3 is CASSEFRNTEAFF. CDR3 in DNA: TGTGCCAGCAGTGAATTCAGGAACACTGAAGCTTTCTTT. Together with reference TRBV2 and TRBJ1-1, the CDR3 gives the full variable domain: EPEVTQTPSHQVTQMGQEVILRCVPISNHLYFYWYRQILGQKVEFLVSFYNNEISEKSEIFDDQFSVERPDGSNFTLKIRSTKLEDSAMYFCASSEFRNTEAFFGQGTRLTVV.